This entry lists 30 T cell receptor beta chains sequenced from one sample in a study of beta chain features in type 1 diabetes. Study-wide results and caveats: Type 1 diabetes patients had moderately but significantly shorter TCRB CDR3s in all four CD4+ subsets.

cDNA synthesis used the whole RNA isolate, giving expressed TCRB sequences. Method: immunoSEQ multiplex PCR; TCRdb's copy keeps in-frame clones and lacks some. The table includes about 360,000 clones, over 9.5% detected once. Their antigen targets remain unknown. The specimen sequenced was naive CD4+ T cells from blood. The receptors were gathered from a woman aged 18-29 years with type 1 diabetes.

The CDR3 DNA is TGCGCCAGCAGCTTGGTGGTCCGGGGTACGGACCAAGAGACCCAGTACTTC. Protein: CASSLVVRGTDQETQYF. The J gene is TRBJ2-5, the V gene TRBV5-1; D possibly corresponds to TRBD2 (5 bases). Trimming removed 0 bases at V and 0 bases at J, with 15 bases between. CDR1 is SGHRS and CDR2 is YFSETQ in the germline V gene. The CDR3 runs to 17 residues.

The chain recombines TRBV14 with TRBJ2-7; D unclear. The CDR3 length is 15 residues. The V end was cut by 4 bases, the J end by 1 base, with 14 bases between. CDR1 is SGHDN, CDR2 FVKESK, per germline. The CDR3 region has the DNA TGTGCCAGCAGCCCGCTCGGGTTATGGTCCTACGAGCAGTACTTC. It yields the protein CASSPLGLWSYEQYF.

There are a few counts of this clone. The CDR3 spells CSVEGAGVYGYTF. The CDR3 DNA reads TGCAGCGTTGAAGGGGCAGGTGTCTATGGCTACACCTTC. The chain employs TRBV29-1 and TRBJ1-2; the D is unclear. V dropped 1 base and J dropped 4 bases, with 10 bases sitting between them. The CDR3 spans 13 residues. Per germline, CDR1 SQVTM and CDR2 ANQGSEA.

This clone was counted only a few times. The rearrangement links TRBV4-3 to TRBJ2-7; TRBD1 might be the D (6 bases). Trimming took off 0 bases at V and 2 bases at J, with 14 bases between the two ends. The CDR3 spans 16 residues. Germline values: CDR1 LGHNA, CDR2 YSLEER. The CDR3 DNA sequence: TGCGCCAGCAGCCAAGATAGTCGGACAGTCGCCTACGAGCAGTACTTC. Its protein is CASSQDSRTVAYEQYF.

In its sample, this clone was seen a few times. The CDR3 protein is CASSRTSGRETQYF. CDR3 coding DNA: TGTGCCAGCAGTAGGACTAGCGGGAGGGAGACCCAGTACTTC. This chain connects TRBV2 to TRBJ2-5; 14 bases are a match to TRBD2. The V segment lost 5 bases and the J segment 5 bases; nucleotides outside the gene matches: 1. Germline assignment: CDR1 SNHLY and CDR2 FYNNEI. There are 14 residues in the CDR3.

The chain employs TRBV6-5 and TRBJ2-7, with D possibly matching TRBD2 (5 bases). Germline V gives CDR1 MNHEY, CDR2 SVGAGI. The V gene lost 8 bases and the J gene lost 2 bases, with 10 bases spanning the gap. There are 12 residues in the CDR3. The CDR3 nucleotides are TGTGCCAGCTACGACTACACCTACGAGCAGTACTTC. It yields the protein CASYDYTYEQYF.

The sample holds a few counts of this clone. The chain combines TRBV7-3 with TRBJ2-3; perhaps TRBD1 as D (6 bases). Trimming took 3 bases from V and 2 from J, leaving 9 bases between them. The CDR3 spans 14 residues. Germline V gives CDR1 SGHTA, CDR2 FQGTGA. CDR3 sequence: CASSFAGDTDTQYF. DNA for the CDR3: TGTGCCAGCAGCTTTGCAGGGGACACAGATACGCAGTATTTT.

The chain couples TRBV29-1 to TRBJ2-7; the match to TRBD2 covers 13 bases. Per the germline V gene, CDR1 is SQVTM and CDR2 is ANQGSEA. The CDR3 is 14 amino acids. V was pared by 3 bases and J by 5 bases, with 4 bases of the junction left unmatched. This CDR3 is CSVERTSGSNEQYF. CDR3 bases: TGCAGCGTTGAGCGGACTAGCGGGAGTAACGAGCAGTACTTC.

The chain combines TRBV11-3 with TRBJ2-7; 7 positions agree with TRBD1. The germline V gene has CDR1 SGHNT and CDR2 YENEEA. Trimming took 1 base from V and 3 from J; bases not matched to a gene: 3. This CDR3 contains 14 residues. CDR3 nucleotides: TGTGCCAGCAGCTTAGTACCAGGGGGCTACGAGCAGTACTTC. Translation: CASSLVPGGYEQYF.

This clone was detected a few times. The chain joins TRBV30 to TRBJ1-4; D remains ambiguous. Germline assignment: CDR1 GTSNPN and CDR2 SVGIG (reference sequence). Between the trimmed V and J ends, which lost 5 bases and 7 bases, there was a span of 14 bases. This CDR3 contains 13 residues. In DNA, the CDR3 is TGTGCCTGGTGGACCGCCGCGGGTGAAAAACTGTTTTTT. Its translation: CAWWTAAGEKLFF.

The rearrangement links TRBV18 to TRBJ2-6; D not resolved. This CDR3 contains 17 residues. The V gene's germline CDR1 is KGHSH and CDR2 LQKENI. The V gene lost 4 bases and the J gene lost 0 bases, with 13 bases spanning the gap. The CDR3 DNA reads TGTGCCAGCTCACGAGAGGTCCCCAGCTCTGGGGCCAACGTCCTGACTTTC. Its translation: CASSREVPSSGANVLTF.

This clone has only a few counts. The V call is TRBV28, the J call TRBJ2-7; D not resolved. V was shortened by 2 bases and J by 2 bases, with 7 bases between the two germline ends. The CDR3 is 13 amino acids. The germline V gene encodes CDR1 MDHEN and CDR2 SYDVKM. CDR3 in amino acids: CASSLQIPYEQYF. For the CDR3, the DNA is TGTGCCAGCAGTTTACAAATCCCCTACGAGCAGTACTTC.

The chain couples TRBV28 to TRBJ2-3; possibly TRBD1 for D (6 bases). The germline V and J ends were trimmed by 4 bases and 6 bases, with 20 bases remaining between them. CDR3 length: 16 amino acids. Germline CDR1 MDHEN, CDR2 SYDVKM. The CDR3 is CASSSPGTSKLDTQYF. As DNA, the CDR3 is TGTGCCAGCAGTTCACCAGGGACATCTAAGTTGGATACGCAGTATTTT.

V is TRBV4-1 and J is TRBJ1-2; 9 bases fit TRBD1. Germline lookup yields CDR1 MGHRA and CDR2 YSYEKL. After removal of 4 bases from V and 8 bases from J, the junction contained 14 bases not matched to a gene. The CDR3 covers 16 residues. The CDR3, as DNA: TGCGCCAGCAGCCCCTGGGACAGGGTCATCTCTCGGGGCTACACCTTC. This sequence encodes CASSPWDRVISRGYTF.

This clone was counted only a few times. The rearrangement uses TRBV6-5 and TRBJ2-7; TRBD1 agrees at 10 bases. V was clipped by 7 bases and J by 0 bases; unmatched bases: 3. This CDR3 is 14 amino acids long. Germline CDR1 reads MNHEY; CDR2 reads SVGAGI. Written as DNA, the CDR3 is TGTGCCAGCAATAGGGACAGGGGCTCCTACGAGCAGTACTTC. Its translation is CASNRDRGSYEQYF.

This chain joins TRBV9 and TRBJ2-1, with 9 bases that match TRBD2. CDR1 is SGDLS, CDR2 YYNGEE, per germline. The CDR3 length is 16 residues. V lost 7 bases and J lost 7; bases outside the gene matches: 15. The CDR3 reads CASAGGGGGAVNEQFF. The CDR3 DNA reads TGTGCCAGCGCAGGCGGTGGCGGGGGGGCCGTGAATGAGCAGTTCTTC. Full variable domain (remainder filled in from reference TRBV9 and TRBJ2-1): DSGVTQTPKHLITATGQRVTLRCSPRSGDLSVYWYQQSLDQGLQFLIQYYNGEERAKGNILERFSAQQFPDLHSELNLSSLELGDSALYFCASAGGGGGAVNEQFFGPGTRLTVL.

The chain carries TRBV9 and TRBJ2-5, with 7 positions matching TRBD1. Losses at the gene ends were 3 bases for V and 4 bases for J; bases not matched to a gene: 6. The V gene's germline CDR1 is SGDLS and CDR2 YYNGEE. This CDR3 has 14 residues. The CDR3 protein is CASSAEDRIETQYF. The CDR3 DNA sequence: TGTGCCAGCAGCGCCGAGGACAGGATAGAGACCCAGTACTTC.

The CDR3, as DNA: TGTGCCAGCAGCTTTCAGGGGAGTCAAGAGACCCAGTACTTC. This encodes CASSFQGSQETQYF. The V and J genes are TRBV5-6 and TRBJ2-5; possible D gene TRBD1, 6 bases. CDR1 and CDR2 from the germline V gene are SGHDT and YYEEEE. The ends were cut back, 2 bases at V and 2 bases at J, with 10 bases in the middle. The CDR3 is 14 residues long.

This clone was seen more than once but under ten times. CDR3 sequence reads: CAWSPTGANSGNTIYF. The CDR3 nucleotides are TGTGCCTGGAGTCCGACAGGGGCGAACTCTGGAAACACCATATATTTT. The V and J genes are TRBV30 and TRBJ1-3, with TRBD1 identical over 8 bases. This CDR3 comprises 16 residues. J gave up 0 bases and V 2 bases, and 6 bases lay outside the gene matches. CDR1 and CDR2 (germline): GTSNPN, SVGIG (reference sequence).

This clone has a handful of counts. The rearrangement links TRBV20-1 to TRBJ1-2, with a possible D match to TRBD1 (6 bases). This CDR3 spans 11 amino acids. The germline V and J ends were trimmed by 6 bases and 8 bases, with 13 bases remaining between them. Germline values: CDR1 DFQATT, CDR2 SNEGSKA (reference sequence). CDR3 sequence (DNA): TGCAGTGCGATTACTGGGGGCGGCTACACCTTC. It is translated as CSAITGGGYTF.

This clone was observed a few times. The chain links TRBV18 to TRBJ2-7; 8 bases are a match to TRBD1. After removal of 1 base from V and 4 bases from J, the junction contained 6 bases not matched to a gene. The V gene's germline CDR1 is KGHSH and CDR2 LQKENI. The CDR3 covers 15 residues. CDR3 bases: TGTGCCAGCTCACCACGAGGACAGGGTTCATACGAGCAGTACTTC. This sequence encodes CASSPRGQGSYEQYF.

In this sample, this clone turned up a few times. The rearrangement joins TRBV4-3 to TRBJ2-2; TRBD1 is a possible D gene (6 bases). Trimming stripped 4 bases from V and 6 bases from J, with 12 bases between. The germline gives CDR1 LGHNA, CDR2 YSLEER. CDR3 length: 14 amino acids. CDR3 loop: CASSRRTGPGELFF. The CDR3 DNA sequence: TGCGCCAGCAGCCGCCGTACAGGGCCCGGGGAGCTGTTTTTT.

This chain links TRBV4-3 with TRBJ2-2; no clear D. Germline V lookup: CDR1 LGHNA, CDR2 YSLEER. V dropped 9 bases and J dropped 6 bases, with 5 bases sitting between them. This CDR3 has 10 amino acids. The CDR3, as DNA: TGCGCCAGTCGGGCCGGGGAGCTGTTTTTT. Its protein product is CASRAGELFF.

The CDR3 bases are TGTGCCAGCAGCGTAGGGACTAACAGAGAGACCCAGTACTTC. Translating it yields CASSVGTNRETQYF. V usage is TRBV9 and J usage is TRBJ2-5; D might be TRBD2 (6 bases). CDR1 and CDR2 from the germline V gene are SGDLS and YYNGEE. V was cut by 0 bases and J by 4 bases, with 10 bases left in between. The CDR3 contains 14 residues.

This clone has a handful of counts. This sequence joins TRBV11-2 and TRBJ2-7; 10 nucleotides agree with TRBD2. There are 14 residues in the CDR3. V lost 2 bases to trimming and J lost 4 bases; unmatched junction nucleotides: 2. Germline V lookup: CDR1 SGHAT, CDR2 FQNNGV. Here the CDR3 reads CASSLSGRGYEQYF. In DNA form, the CDR3 reads TGTGCCAGCAGCTTAAGCGGGAGGGGTTACGAGCAGTACTTC. The entire variable domain, with the rest obtained from reference TRBV11-2 and TRBJ2-7, is as follows: EAGVAQSPRYKIIEKRQSVAFWCNPISGHATLYWYQQILGQGPKLLIQFQNNGVVDDSQLPKDRFSAERLKGVDSTLKIQPAKLEDSAVYLCASSLSGRGYEQYFGPGTRLTVT.

The chain has TRBV7-2 and TRBJ2-1, with D possibly being TRBD2 (6 bases). CDR3 length: 16 amino acids. Between the trimmed V and J ends, which lost 2 bases and 3 bases, there was a span of 14 bases. The V gene's germline CDR1 is SGHTA and CDR2 FQGNSA. CDR3 residues: CASSLWVGGRYNEQFF. CDR3 nucleotide sequence: TGTGCCAGCAGCTTATGGGTGGGAGGCCGCTACAATGAGCAGTTCTTC.

The chain uses TRBV23-1 and TRBJ1-5, with 9 bases matching TRBD1. TRBV23-1 is annotated as an ORF whose role is uncertain. Unmatched junction bases numbered 20, after V lost 4 bases and J lost 7 bases. The length of the CDR3 is 19 residues. The CDR3 DNA is TGCGCCAGCAGTCTACCGTCAGGGCCTACCGACAGGGGGGACCAGCCCCAGCATTTT. Amino acids: CASSLPSGPTDRGDQPQHF.

This clone was detected a few times. This chain joins TRBV7-9 and TRBJ2-7, with D hard to call. Germline loops: CDR1 SEHNR, CDR2 FQNEAQ (reference sequence). This CDR3 has 13 amino acids. V was trimmed by 5 bases and J by 2 bases, leaving 10 bases between them. In DNA, the CDR3 is TGTGCCAGCAGCCTTCAGATGACCTACGAGCAGTACTTC. Its translation is CASSLQMTYEQYF.

In this sample, this clone turned up a few times. The chain joins TRBV2 to TRBJ1-1; D remains ambiguous. CDR3 length equals 12 residues. V shed 7 bases and J shed 2 bases, with 8 bases lying between them. Per the germline V gene, CDR1 is SNHLY and CDR2 is FYNNEI. The CDR3 coding sequence is TGTGCCAGCAAGCAGGCAAACACTGAAGCTTTCTTT. Amino acid sequence: CASKQANTEAFF. Drawing the rest from reference TRBV2 and TRBJ1-1, the complete variable domain is EPEVTQTPSHQVTQMGQEVILRCVPISNHLYFYWYRQILGQKVEFLVSFYNNEISEKSEIFDDQFSVERPDGSNFTLKIRSTKLEDSAMYFCASKQANTEAFFGQGTRLTVV.

This clone appeared a few times. The chain employs TRBV28 and TRBJ2-7, with 7 bases fitting TRBD1. Per the germline V gene, CDR1 is MDHEN and CDR2 is SYDVKM. The V and J ends lost 2 bases and 0 bases, in that order; junction bases with no gene match: 4. The CDR3 runs to 15 residues. The chain's CDR3 is CASSLAAGGSYEQYF. The CDR3 bases are TGTGCCAGCAGTTTAGCGGCAGGGGGCTCCTACGAGCAGTACTTC.